The text below deals with one T cell receptor (beta chain). Its antigen remains unknown. Construction of the TCRbeta library involved unique molecular identifiers. TCRdb passed the PCR reads through MiXCR, listing each CDR3 protein once. The data contain approximately 980,000 distinct CDR3 sequences, less than 30% of them singletons. CDR3 length: 13 amino acids. Unmatched junction bases numbered 4, after V lost 5 bases and J lost 3 bases. The data belong to a study of T-cell reconstitution after alpha-beta-depleted transplantation in children. Broader study findings: About two months after transplant, alpha-beta T cells reportedly came from several hundred expanded graft clones. Hyperexpanded clones declined; after one year, newly produced T cells mostly supplied diversity. At day 60, the high TCRbeta diversity found in some patients originated from recipient T cells and thymic progenitors that had survived.

The sample consisted of PBMCs, mostly from graft donor cells, taken 360 days after TCRalphabeta/CD19-depleted stem cell transplant. The clonotype comes from a boy in the first two years of life who had a stem cell transplant for SCID, so the T cells may come from the graft donor. The genes are TRBV12-3 or TRBV12-4 and TRBJ2-7; 7 nucleotides match TRBD1. CDR3 protein: CASSTGQDYEQYF. The CDR3 bases are TGTGCCAGCAGTACCGGACAGGACTACGAGCAGTACTTC.